This T cell receptor beta chain came from a study of tumor and adjacent non-tumor tissue in lung cancer. The template was RNA from unsorted bulk tissue. The normal lung tissue was taken more than 3 cm from the tumor edge. With respect to this clonotype: Antigen unknown. An end of the junction does not agree with germline; a read error may underlie this.

CDR3 length: 13 amino acids. Germline V gene data show CDR1 as SGHAT and CDR2 as FQNNGV. Study-wide findings and caveats: Normal lung showed higher cumulative top 100 clone frequency than tumor. Tumor TCR diversity, when higher, was linked to shorter survival.

The library came from three nested PCR rounds adapted from ARM-PCR protocols. TCRdb used MiXCR to reprocess the multiplex PCR reads, holding one entry per CDR3 protein. Counted here are some 100,000 distinct CDR3 sequences, roughly 80% occurring once; the ten biggest clones make up about 30%. The sample consisted of distant non-tumor lung tissue. The receptor was derived from a man in his fifties or sixties with small cell lung cancer. The rearrangement uses TRBV11-2 and TRBJ2-1; D might be TRBD2 (5 bases). CDR3 sequence reads: CASNFVGSAEQLF. CDR3 coding DNA: TGTGCAAGCAACTTCGTTGGTAGCGCTGAGCAGCTCTTC.